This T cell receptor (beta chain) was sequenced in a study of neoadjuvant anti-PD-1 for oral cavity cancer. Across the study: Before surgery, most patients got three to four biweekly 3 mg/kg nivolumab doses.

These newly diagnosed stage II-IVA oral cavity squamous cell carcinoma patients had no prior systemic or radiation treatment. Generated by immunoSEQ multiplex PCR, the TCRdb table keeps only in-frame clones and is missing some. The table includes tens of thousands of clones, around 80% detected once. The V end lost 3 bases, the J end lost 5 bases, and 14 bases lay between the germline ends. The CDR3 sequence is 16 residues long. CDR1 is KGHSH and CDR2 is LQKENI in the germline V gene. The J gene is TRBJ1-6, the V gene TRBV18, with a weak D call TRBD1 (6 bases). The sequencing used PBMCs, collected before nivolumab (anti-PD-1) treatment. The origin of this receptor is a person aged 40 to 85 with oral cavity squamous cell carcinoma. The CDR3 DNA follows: TGTGCCAGCTCACCTTTGGACAGTCCCCATAATTCACCCCTCCACTTT. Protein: CASSPLDSPHNSPLHF.